One and the same sample provided the 18 T cell receptor beta chains below, sequenced in a study of response to subunit inactivated influenza vaccine. Via MiXCR, TCRdb re-called the RT-PCR reads, giving one row per CDR3 protein. The table includes around 600,000 distinct CDR3 sequences, about 11% detected once. These data also featured in a second study, about T cells expressing NK-cell markers. That work states: Template switching by 5'RACE with UMIs generated the TCR beta cDNA.

The specimen was PBMCs from blood, collected on the day of vaccination. These TCRs come from a man in his fifties or sixties who received an inactivated influenza vaccine.

V usage is TRBV10-3 and J usage is TRBJ2-5; D uncertain. From germline, CDR1 is ENHRY and CDR2 SYGVKD. The CDR3 totals 11 residues. Trimming pared 5 bases from V and 5 bases from J, leaving 6 bases between. CDR3: CAISRGETQYF. The CDR3 nucleotides are TGTGCCATCAGTCGTGGGGAGACCCAGTACTTC.

This clonotype was picked up a small number of times. V gene TRBV9 combines with J gene TRBJ2-3; 9 bases fit TRBD1. The CDR3 spans 17 residues. Unmatched junction bases numbered 13, after V lost 4 bases and J lost 4 bases. The germline CDR1 and CDR2 sequences are SGDLS and YYNGEE. CDR3 DNA sequence: TGTGCCAGCAGCTTCGGTAGGACAGGGGCTTTCGCAGATACGCAGTATTTT. This encodes CASSFGRTGAFADTQYF.

This clonotype was picked up one time. This chain joins TRBV5-1 and TRBJ2-7, with 8 bases fitting TRBD1. In germline, CDR1 is SGHRS, CDR2 YFSETQ. Trimming took 5 bases from V and 7 from J; bases not matched to a gene: 14. This CDR3 region has 15 residues. The CDR3, as DNA: TGCGCCAGCAGTTCCTCCGGGACAGGACGCTCGGAGCAGTACTTC. Amino acids: CASSSSGTGRSEQYF.

Only a few counts were recorded for this clonotype. This rearrangement joins TRBV12-3 or TRBV12-4 to TRBJ2-7, with 9 bases lining up with TRBD1. The trim removed 6 bases at V and 7 bases at J, leaving 13 bases unmatched. This CDR3 is 15 amino acids long. DNA for the CDR3: TGTGCCAGCAGCCGCCCGGGACAGGGTGGGAGGGAGCAGTACTTC. It translates to CASSRPGQGGREQYF.

This clonotype was seen a single time. The rearrangement uses TRBV5-4 and TRBJ2-1; 8 bases agree with TRBD2. V lost 0 bases to trimming and J lost 6 bases; unmatched junction nucleotides: 5. The CDR3 totals 15 residues. The germline V gene has CDR1 SGHNT and CDR2 YYREEE (reference sequence). The chain's CDR3 is CASSLAAGAINEQFF. CDR3 sequence (DNA): TGTGCCAGCAGCTTGGCAGCGGGAGCAATCAATGAGCAGTTCTTC.

This clonotype was detected many times. The J gene is TRBJ1-5, the V gene TRBV12-3 or TRBV12-4; 7 nucleotides line up with TRBD1. The CDR3 consists of 15 residues. V shed 3 bases and J 1 base; nucleotides not matched to a gene: 3. In nucleotides, the CDR3 is TGTGCCAGCAGTTTGCAGGGGGGCAGCAATCAGCCCCAGCATTTT. Its protein is CASSLQGGSNQPQHF.

Only a few counts were recorded for this clonotype. The CDR3 spells CASSADYYNEQFF. The CDR3 bases are TGCGCCAGCAGCGCGGACTACTACAATGAGCAGTTCTTC. The chain carries TRBV5-1 and TRBJ2-1, with D possibly TRBD2 on 6 matching bases. The CDR3 loop spans 13 amino acids. Trimming removed 4 bases from V and 3 bases from J, with 8 bases in between. Per the germline V gene, CDR1 is SGHRS and CDR2 is YFSETQ.

CDR3 region: CASSYSFGETQYF. DNA for the CDR3: TGTGCCAGCAGTTATTCGTTTGGGGAGACCCAGTACTTC. V gene TRBV6-5 combines with J gene TRBJ2-5; no clear D gene. The length of the CDR3 is 13 residues. Between the trimmed V and J ends, which lost 3 bases and 5 bases, there was a span of 10 bases. Germline loops: CDR1 MNHEY, CDR2 SVGAGI.

This clonotype was observed a few times. V is TRBV15 and J is TRBJ1-1; a weak D match, TRBD1 (5 bases). The CDR3 consists of 15 residues. Germline lookup yields CDR1 LNHNV and CDR2 YYDKDF (reference sequence). Trimming cost V 3 bases and J 0 bases, with 11 bases left between them. The CDR3 here is CATSRDTGLNTEAFF. The DNA for the CDR3 is TGTGCCACCAGCAGGGACACCGGCTTGAACACTGAAGCTTTCTTT.

There are many counts of this clonotype. The CDR3 DNA reads as TGCAGCGTTGAAGACCCGGGGTCCTACGAGCAGTACTTC. Translation gives CSVEDPGSYEQYF. The V call is TRBV29-1, the J call TRBJ2-7, with D possibly TRBD2 on 5 matching bases. CDR1 and CDR2 from the germline V gene are SQVTM and ANQGSEA. The V gene lost 0 bases and the J gene lost 1 base, with 7 bases spanning the gap. This CDR3 has 13 amino acids.

This clonotype was counted many times. This CDR3 is CASSQEIPPSEQFF. The CDR3 nucleotides read TGCGCCAGCAGCCAAGAAATACCTCCCAGTGAGCAGTTCTTC. The chain combines TRBV4-3 with TRBJ2-1; D is undetermined. The CDR3 runs 14 residues. V shed 0 bases and J shed 9 bases, with 12 bases lying between them. CDR1 LGHNA and CDR2 YSLEER come from the germline V gene.

This clonotype was seen repeatedly, ten times or more. The genes are TRBV5-1 and TRBJ1-3; D may be TRBD1 (5 bases). The CDR3 is 16 amino acids. V was cut by 6 bases and J by 0 bases, with 16 bases left in between. Germline CDR1 SGHRS, CDR2 YFSETQ. The CDR3 DNA is TGCGCCAGCACCCCGCATGGGGGTGCCTCTGGAAACACCATATATTTT. Translated: CASTPHGGASGNTIYF.

This clonotype showed up just once. This chain connects TRBV4-3 to TRBJ2-2, with TRBD2 matching 13 bases. Germline lookup yields CDR1 LGHNA and CDR2 YSLEER. After removal of 3 bases from V and 6 bases from J, the junction contained 13 bases not matched to a gene. The CDR3 contains 19 residues. The CDR3 bases are TGCGCCAGCAGCCAGGAGACTAGCGGGGGGCCAAGGCTCTCCGGGGAGCTGTTTTTT. Its translation is CASSQETSGGPRLSGELFF.

In this sample, this clonotype turned up a few times. This chain uses TRBV6-1 with TRBJ2-5; tentatively, D is TRBD1 or TRBD2 (5 bases each). V was shortened by 6 bases and J by 4 bases, with 9 bases between the two germline ends. Germline V gene data show CDR1 as MNHNS and CDR2 as SASEGT. This CDR3 region has 12 residues. This CDR3 is CASRGPGETQYF. The CDR3 DNA sequence: TGTGCCAGCAGGGGACCAGGAGAGACCCAGTACTTC.

This clonotype was counted only a few times. The chain employs TRBV6-2 or TRBV6-3 and TRBJ2-7; D is unresolved. The germline gives CDR1 MNHEY, CDR2 SVGEGT. The CDR3 runs 13 residues. V lost 6 bases and J 3 bases, leaving 12 bases between the germline ends. CDR3 amino acids: CASRRASYYEQYF. The CDR3 nucleotides are TGTGCCAGCAGAAGGGCCAGTTACTACGAGCAGTACTTC.

The table lists this clonotype with a few counts. The chain joins TRBV6-1 to TRBJ2-1; D tentatively reads TRBD1 or TRBD2 (5 bases each). This CDR3 is built from 13 residues. V was shortened by 5 bases and J by 7 bases, with 12 bases between the two germline ends. Germline-derived CDR1 and CDR2 are MNHNS and SASEGT. For the CDR3, the DNA is TGTGCCAGCAGTAGCCGGGACGGAAATGAGCAGTTCTTC. It is translated as CASSSRDGNEQFF.

This clonotype appeared many times. The chain uses TRBV27 and TRBJ2-1; D is ambiguous. V was pared by 3 bases and J by 5 bases, with 8 bases between. Germline CDR1 MNHEY, CDR2 SMNVEV (reference sequence). The CDR3 loop spans 13 amino acids. The CDR3 coding sequence is TGTGCCAGCAGTTTTTCGGAGAACAATGAGCAGTTCTTC. It yields the protein CASSFSENNEQFF.

This clonotype was picked up a small number of times. This chain uses TRBV4-3 with TRBJ1-2, with 8 positions matching TRBD1. The CDR3 is 16 residues long. Germline CDR1 reads LGHNA; CDR2 reads YSLEER. After removal of 0 bases from V and 2 bases from J, the junction contained 5 bases not matched to a gene. CDR3 coding DNA: TGCGCCAGCAGCCAAGATTCCCGGACAGGGAACTATGGCTACACCTTC. As protein: CASSQDSRTGNYGYTF.